The rows below give T cell receptor beta chains drawn from one sample of a study of monozygotic twins with inflammatory bowel disease. TCRdb re-analyzed the 5' RACE reads; it lists each CDR3 protein once, without DNA. This sample carries approximately 120,000 distinct CDR3 sequences, with roughly 12% going to the ten biggest clones. The sequenced material came from blood. Every receptor here comes from a human donor with ulcerative colitis or Crohn's disease, or a healthy co-twin of an affected twin (not recorded which). The CDR3 runs from the conserved cysteine through the conserved F or W.

v_call	cdr3_length	j_call	cdr3_aa
TRBV28	16	TRBJ2-7	CASTVTGALSSYEQYF
TRBV12-3/TRBV12-4	14	TRBJ2-4	CASTPALAKNIQYF
TRBV2	15	TRBJ2-2	CASSELAGDTGELFF
TRBV3-1	16	TRBJ1-5	CASSQGEFGRNQPQHF
TRBV7-9	15	TRBJ1-1	CASKPLDNLNTEAFF
TRBV20-1	16	TRBJ2-1	CSAQPGQGSSYNEQFF
TRBV10-3	14	TRBJ1-1	CAIRGGRTNTEAFF
TRBV3-1	17	TRBJ2-1	CASIQVPAGGLYNEQFF
TRBV12-5	17	TRBJ2-5	CASGPRRAGGPKETQYF
TRBV7-2	14	TRBJ1-3	CASSPAPGGNTIYF
TRBV5-1	15	TRBJ1-5	CASSFGTGVNQPQHF
TRBV6-1	14	TRBJ1-5	CASRGTLSNQPQHF
TRBV10-3	17	TRBJ2-2	CAISESGQRLDTGELFF